The next 23 T cell receptor beta chains were all read from a single sample in a study of identical twins. TCRdb reprocessed the 5' RACE reads via MiXCR and lists one record per CDR3 protein. The data hold 240,000 or so distinct CDR3 sequences, with roughly 7% observed a single time. These data also formed part of another study, on yellow fever vaccine responses in identical twins.

Sequencing was performed on memory (CD45RO+) T cells sorted from blood. The source of these receptors is a woman aged 18 to 35 in good health.

This chain links TRBV14 with TRBJ1-2; unclear D gene. The germline CDR1 and CDR2 sequences are SGHDN and FVKESK. V lost 1 base to trimming and J lost 8 bases, with 20 bases between them. The CDR3 is 16 amino acids. The CDR3 nucleotides are TGTGCCAGCAGCCAAGGTCGAGCACTTATGACGGGGGGCTACACCTTC. Encoded protein: CASSQGRALMTGGYTF.

This clonotype was counted only a few times. This rearrangement joins TRBV10-3 to TRBJ1-2; D is unresolved. The V end lost 2 bases, the J end lost 5 bases, and 6 bases lay between the germline ends. The CDR3 extends over 12 amino acids. In germline, CDR1 is ENHRY, CDR2 SYGVKD. For the CDR3, the DNA is TGTGCCATCAGTGAGGAACGTTATGGCTACACCTTC. It specifies CAISEERYGYTF.

This clonotype was observed at least ten times. V usage is TRBV12-3 or TRBV12-4 and J usage is TRBJ1-2; 8 bases line up with TRBD1. The CDR3 is made up of 16 amino acids. Trimming removed 5 bases from V and 1 base from J; junction bases left unmatched: 9. CDR3 residues: CASSGDRLWINYGYTF. The CDR3 DNA reads as TGTGCCAGCAGTGGGGACAGGCTTTGGATTAACTATGGCTACACCTTC.

Ten or more counts support this clonotype. The chain joins TRBV28 to TRBJ2-7; D is uncertain. This CDR3 is 14 amino acids long. V lost 6 bases and J 4 bases, leaving 16 bases between the germline ends. The V gene's germline CDR1 is MDHEN and CDR2 SYDVKM. For the CDR3, the DNA is TGTGCCAGCAGCCCCCTACGAGTAGGATACGAGCAGTACGTC. Translated: CASSPLRVGYEQYV.

This clonotype was detected ten times or more. The chain uses TRBV12-3 or TRBV12-4 and TRBJ2-7; 15 bases agree with TRBD2. The CDR3 totals 15 residues. Trimming cost V 5 bases and J 4 bases; bases outside gene matches: 3. CDR3 sequence (DNA): TGTGCCAGCAGTCCCGGGACTAGCGGGGGGTACGAGCAGTACTTC. This encodes CASSPGTSGGYEQYF.

The V gene is TRBV20-1, the J gene TRBJ2-1; a weak D match, TRBD2 (5 bases). The CDR3 runs to 17 residues. Per germline, CDR1 DFQATT and CDR2 SNEGSKA (reference sequence). V was clipped by 0 bases and J by 4 bases, with 19 bases between them. CDR3 sequence (DNA): TGCAGTGCTAGAGACCCCGCCGAGACGGGGTTTTACAATGAGCAGTTCTTC. This translates into CSARDPAETGFYNEQFF.

This clonotype was found a few times. This chain connects TRBV20-1 to TRBJ2-1; 10 bases agree with TRBD2. Germline V gene data show CDR1 as DFQATT and CDR2 as SNEGSKA (reference sequence). The ends lost 5 bases at V and 5 bases at J; junction bases unmatched: 6. The CDR3 has 14 residues. The CDR3 here is CSAYSGGANNEQFF. CDR3 nucleotide sequence: TGCAGTGCTTACAGCGGGGGGGCGAACAATGAGCAGTTCTTC.

V usage is TRBV2 and J usage is TRBJ1-6; D call uncertain. The CDR3 has 12 residues. V was clipped by 6 bases and J by 5 bases, with 5 bases between them. Germline V gene lookup returns CDR1 SNHLY and CDR2 FYNNEI. The CDR3 sequence: CASSRDNSPLHF. For the CDR3, the DNA is TGTGCCAGCAGCAGAGATAATTCACCCCTCCACTTT.

This chain links TRBV18 with TRBJ2-1; TRBD2 aligns across 11 bases. This CDR3 comprises 19 residues. The V gene's germline CDR1 is KGHSH and CDR2 LQKENI. V lost 3 bases, J lost 4 bases, and 14 bases stayed unmatched. The CDR3 spells CASSPRLAGTGMTYNEQFF. CDR3 coding DNA: TGTGCCAGCTCACCGAGACTAGCGGGGACGGGAATGACTTACAATGAGCAGTTCTTC. The full variable domain, with the rest looked up from reference TRBV18 and TRBJ2-1, is NAGVMQNPRHLVRRRGQEARLRCSPMKGHSHVYWYRQLPEEGLKFMVYLQKENIIDESGMPKERFSAEFPKEGPSILRIQQVVRGDSAAYFCASSPRLAGTGMTYNEQFFGPGTRLTVL.

The CDR3 region is CASSSSERGYNEQFF. In DNA, the CDR3 is TGTGCCAGCAGCTCCTCTGAGCGGGGCTACAATGAGCAGTTCTTC. The chain links TRBV27 to TRBJ2-1, with TRBD2 identical over 7 bases. J gave up 3 bases and V 6 bases, and 8 bases lay outside the gene matches. The CDR3 has 15 amino acids. Per the germline V gene, CDR1 is MNHEY and CDR2 is SMNVEV (reference sequence).

This clonotype was counted many times. The chain is built from TRBV5-1 and TRBJ2-3, with 7 bases identical to TRBD1. Looked up from germline, CDR1 is SGHRS and CDR2 is YFSETQ. The CDR3 sequence is 14 residues long. V trimming: 0 bases; J trimming: 5 bases; junction bases outside the gene matches: 3. The CDR3 coding sequence is TGCGCCAGCAGCTTGGGACAGGGTGGAGATACGCAGTATTTT. This encodes CASSLGQGGDTQYF.

At least ten counts were recorded for this clonotype. The gene calls are TRBV20-1 and TRBJ2-1; the D gene is possibly TRBD2 (5 bases). CDR1 is DFQATT, CDR2 SNEGSKA, per germline (reference sequence). This CDR3 comprises 14 residues. V was pared by 4 bases and J by 5 bases, with 15 bases between. This CDR3 reads CSAMSGPLNNEQFF. In nucleotides, the CDR3 is TGCAGTGCTATGAGCGGACCGCTGAACAATGAGCAGTTCTTC.

This clonotype was found many times. The chain uses TRBV2 and TRBJ1-1; D unclear. The CDR3 length is 14 residues. V shed 4 bases and J shed 0 bases, with 9 bases lying between them. Germline V gene lookup returns CDR1 SNHLY and CDR2 FYNNEI. CDR3 residues: CASSGRFLNTEAFF. As DNA, the CDR3 is TGTGCCAGCAGTGGTCGATTTTTGAACACTGAAGCTTTCTTT.

In its sample, this clonotype was seen many times. V and J are TRBV3-2 and TRBJ2-1; no DNA check was done on the table's D call, TRBD2. TRBV3-2 is marked as a pseudogene. This CDR3 spans 17 amino acids. Here the CDR3 DNA reads TGTGCCAGCAGGGGGACTAGCGGGCAGAGCTCCTACAATGAGCAGTTCTTC. The encoded protein is CASRGTSGQSSYNEQFF.

Only a few counts were recorded for this clonotype. The rearrangement uses TRBV25-1 and TRBJ2-3; 7 bases are shared with TRBD2. This CDR3 is 18 amino acids long. Germline lookup yields CDR1 MGHDK and CDR2 SYGVNS. Trimming took 3 bases from V and 5 from J; bases not matched to a gene: 17. CDR3 loop: CASSDPTMAGAMIDTQYF. DNA of the CDR3: TGTGCCAGCAGTGATCCCACTATGGCGGGAGCTATGATAGATACGCAGTATTTT.

This clonotype was seen more than once but under ten times. V usage is TRBV7-8 and J usage is TRBJ2-3, with no clear D. The V and J ends lost 1 base and 0 bases respectively, with 17 bases between them. The CDR3 loop spans 18 amino acids. CDR1 is SGHVS, CDR2 FQNEAQ, per germline. CDR3 in amino acids: CASSLGTEATTSTDTQYF. The CDR3 DNA sequence: TGTGCCAGCAGCTTAGGGACCGAGGCTACCACTAGCACAGATACGCAGTATTTT.

Many counts were recorded for this clonotype. This CDR3 is CASSVGPSNTGELFF. For the CDR3, the DNA is TGTGCCAGCAGCGTCGGGCCATCGAACACCGGGGAGCTGTTTTTT. The V call is TRBV14, the J call TRBJ2-2; D is ambiguous. The CDR3 consists of 15 residues. CDR1 SGHDN and CDR2 FVKESK come from the germline V gene. The V end lost 5 bases, the J end lost 0 bases, and 10 bases lay between the germline ends.

This clonotype was counted a few times. This chain links TRBV9 with TRBJ2-2; 8 bases are a match to TRBD1. The germline CDR1 and CDR2 sequences are SGDLS and YYNGEE. This CDR3 spans 15 amino acids. Losses at the gene ends were 0 bases for V and 6 bases for J; bases not matched to a gene: 4. CDR3 protein: CASSVAGGSSGELFF. CDR3 coding DNA: TGTGCCAGCAGCGTAGCAGGGGGCAGTTCCGGGGAGCTGTTTTTT.

This clonotype was counted many times. The chain combines TRBV7-9 with TRBJ2-2; D uncertain. Germline values: CDR1 SEHNR, CDR2 FQNEAQ (reference sequence). Trimming cost V 0 bases and J 2 bases, with 7 bases left between them. CDR3 length equals 15 residues. CDR3 nucleotides: TGTGCCAGCAGCTTAGCGGGATTCAACACCGGGGAGCTGTTTTTT. This codes for CASSLAGFNTGELFF.

The chain is built from TRBV6-6 and TRBJ1-1, with D perhaps matching TRBD1 (5 bases). CDR3 size: 12 residues. V lost 3 bases and J 11 bases, leaving 13 bases between the germline ends. CDR1 is MNHNY, CDR2 SVGAGI, per germline (reference sequence). CDR3 sequence (DNA): TGTGCCAGCAGTTATGGGCAGGGAGAGGCTTTCTTT. Translated: CASSYGQGEAFF.

V is TRBV18 and J is TRBJ2-3; D ambiguous. CDR3 length: 12 residues. Germline V gene lookup returns CDR1 KGHSH and CDR2 LQKENI. V was clipped by 1 base and J by 4 bases, with 3 bases between them. The CDR3 region has the DNA TGTGCCAGCTCACCACAGGCAGATACGCAGTATTTT. It specifies CASSPQADTQYF.

This clonotype was counted at least ten times. The rearrangement links TRBV29-1 to TRBJ2-1; perhaps TRBD1 as D (5 bases). Germline loops: CDR1 SQVTM, CDR2 ANQGSEA. The CDR3 sequence is 14 residues long. V dropped 3 bases and J dropped 5 bases, with 14 bases sitting between them. The CDR3 here is CSVDFRRVHNEQFF. Written as DNA, the CDR3 is TGCAGCGTTGATTTCCGCAGGGTGCACAATGAGCAGTTCTTC.

This clonotype was seen ten or more times. The chain has TRBV7-6 and TRBJ2-1, with D possibly TRBD1 on 6 matching bases. Germline-derived CDR1 and CDR2 are SGHVS and FNYEAQ. The CDR3 has 12 amino acids. Deletions cut 3 bases from V and 9 bases from J, with 9 bases between. The CDR3 sequence is CASSFNRVEQFF. In DNA form, the CDR3 reads TGTGCCAGCAGCTTTAACAGGGTTGAGCAGTTCTTC.